These 29 T cell receptor beta chains originate from one sample sequenced in a study of blood T cell repertoires in COVID-19. Sequencing was performed with immunoSEQ multiplex PCR; in TCRdb, only in-frame clones are kept and a portion is missing. The data contain 30,000 or so clones, 88% of them seen just once; the ten biggest clones take up roughly 26%. The specimen sequenced was peripheral blood. The source is a human donor in a cohort sampled during active COVID-19.

This clone occurred a few times. V and J are TRBV10-3 and TRBJ2-7, with D tentatively TRBD2 (6 bases). CDR1 is ENHRY, CDR2 SYGVKD, per germline. Trimming stripped 8 bases from V and 2 bases from J, with 10 bases between. The CDR3 is 12 residues long. The CDR3 loop reads CAIGGTAYEQYF. The CDR3 bases are TGTGCCATCGGGGGGACGGCCTACGAGCAGTACTTC.

The genes are TRBV7-6 and TRBJ1-1; 10 nucleotides line up with TRBD1. The CDR3 sequence is 17 residues long. With 5 bases clipped from V and 6 bases from J, the junction kept 15 bases outside the gene matches. Germline-derived CDR1 and CDR2 are SGHVS and FNYEAQ. The CDR3 loop is CASSRPGTGVVWAEAFF. The CDR3 nucleotides read TGTGCCAGCAGCCGCCCCGGGACAGGGGTTGTATGGGCTGAAGCTTTCTTT.

The J gene is TRBJ2-3, the V gene TRBV29-1, with TRBD1 identical over 11 bases. CDR1 is SQVTM and CDR2 is ANQGSEA in the germline V gene. This CDR3 contains 15 residues. Trimming at V came to 6 bases and at J to 1 base, leaving 6 bases not matched to a gene. CDR3 nucleotides: TGCAGCGTCTTCGGACAGGGGGCGGGCACAGATACGCAGTATTTT. This encodes CSVFGQGAGTDTQYF.

The rearrangement uses TRBV21-1 and TRBJ2-7; TRBD2 reflects the table's D call only, with no check against the DNA. TRBV21-1 is a pseudogene. This CDR3 is 13 amino acids long. CDR3 nucleotides: TGTGCCGGGTTAGCGGGGGGCTTCTACGAGCAGTACTTC. Protein sequence: CAGLAGGFYEQYF.

This rearrangement joins TRBV10-3 to TRBJ2-7, with a weak D call TRBD2 (6 bases). This CDR3 comprises 14 residues. V lost 3 bases, J lost 0 bases, and 9 bases lay in between. Germline values: CDR1 ENHRY, CDR2 SYGVKD. CDR3 sequence reads: CAISDGRYSYEQYF. The CDR3 DNA reads TGTGCCATCAGTGATGGGAGGTACTCCTACGAGCAGTACTTC.

This rearrangement joins TRBV7-8 to TRBJ2-2; TRBD1 aligns across 12 bases. The ends lost 5 bases at V and 7 bases at J; junction bases unmatched: 11. The CDR3 is made up of 17 amino acids. The V gene's germline CDR1 is SGHVS and CDR2 FQNEAQ. Written as DNA, the CDR3 is TGTGCCAGCAGCCAACTAACGGGACAGGGGGCGGGCGGGGAGCTGTTTTTT. It encodes CASSQLTGQGAGGELFF.

The rearrangement uses TRBV25-1 and TRBJ2-3; a weak D match, TRBD1 (6 bases). CDR1 is MGHDK and CDR2 is SYGVNS in the germline V gene. The germline V and J ends were trimmed by 6 bases and 3 bases, with 7 bases remaining between them. The CDR3 runs 12 residues. In nucleotides, the CDR3 is TGTGCCAGCAGAAGGGGGACAGATACGCAGTATTTT. Translating gives CASRRGTDTQYF.

The V and J genes are TRBV2 and TRBJ2-1; the match to TRBD2 covers 9 bases. With 4 bases clipped from V and 4 bases from J, the junction kept 5 bases outside the gene matches. The CDR3 sequence is 15 residues long. CDR1 is SNHLY and CDR2 is FYNNEI in the germline V gene. The CDR3 protein is CASSVASGVYNEQFF. The CDR3 coding sequence is TGTGCCAGCAGTGTGGCTAGCGGGGTATACAATGAGCAGTTCTTC.

As concerns this clone: The sample holds other DNA sequences that translate to the same CDR3. This chain joins TRBV27 and TRBJ1-4; TRBD1 matches 7 bases. In germline, CDR1 is MNHEY, CDR2 SMNVEV (reference sequence). This CDR3 contains 15 residues. After removal of 3 bases from V and 3 bases from J, the junction contained 4 bases not matched to a gene. In nucleotides, the CDR3 is TGTGCCAGCAGTTTTGGCGGGACAGCTAATGAAAAACTGTTTTTT. Amino acids: CASSFGGTANEKLFF.

The chain joins TRBV14 to TRBJ2-7; 9 positions match TRBD1. Germline V lookup: CDR1 SGHDN, CDR2 FVKESK. The J segment lost 2 bases and the V segment lost 3 bases, leaving 11 bases of the junction unmatched. This CDR3 region has 17 residues. In nucleotides, the CDR3 is TGTGCCAGCAGCCACCGGGACAGGGCCATATTGACCTACGAGCAGTACTTC. It yields the protein CASSHRDRAILTYEQYF.

This clone was counted between two and nine times. J is TRBJ2-5 and V is TRBV7-9; no clear D gene. Trimming removed 5 bases from V and 2 bases from J, with 12 bases in between. CDR1 is SEHNR and CDR2 is FQNEAQ in the germline V gene (reference sequence). The CDR3 covers 14 residues. CDR3 region: CASSLSRLQETQYF. CDR3 DNA sequence: TGTGCCAGCAGCCTGAGTCGACTTCAAGAGACCCAGTACTTC.

This sequence joins TRBV7-3 and TRBJ2-1; TRBD2 matches at 8 bases. Per germline, CDR1 SGHTA and CDR2 FQGTGA. The CDR3 covers 16 residues. Trimming at V came to 5 bases and at J to 0 bases, leaving 6 bases not matched to a gene. CDR3: CASSPRGGSSYNEQFF. CDR3 bases: TGTGCCAGCAGCCCACGCGGGGGGAGCTCCTACAATGAGCAGTTCTTC.

The chain has TRBV4-2 and TRBJ2-7; 12 positions match TRBD2. The CDR3 has 17 amino acids. The J segment lost 1 base and the V segment lost 0 bases, leaving 4 bases of the junction unmatched. CDR1 LGHNA and CDR2 YNFKEQ come from the germline V gene. The DNA of the CDR3 is TGTGCCAGCAGCCAAGACCTAGCGGGGGGGCTATCCTACGAGCAGTACTTC. This gives the protein CASSQDLAGGLSYEQYF.

Sample share makes this clone medium-sized. The J gene is TRBJ2-7, the V gene TRBV27; possible D gene TRBD1, 5 bases. This CDR3 is built from 16 residues. CDR1 is MNHEY, CDR2 SMNVEV, per germline (reference sequence). Trimming shortened V by 2 bases and J by 0 bases, and 14 bases separated the two germline ends. The DNA for the CDR3 is TGTGCCAGCAGTTTAAGGCAGACAGAACTCTCCTACGAGCAGTACTTC. It yields the protein CASSLRQTELSYEQYF.

The table lists this clone with a few counts. The genes are TRBV3-1 (or the pseudogene TRBV3-2) and TRBJ2-7; 11 positions agree with TRBD2. V was clipped by 4 bases and J by 4 bases; unmatched bases: 6. The CDR3 covers 15 residues. Germline CDR1 and CDR2: LGHDT and YNNKEL (reference sequence). The CDR3 here is CASSPIAGGPYEQYF. As DNA, the CDR3 is TGTGCCAGCAGCCCTATAGCGGGGGGGCCTTACGAGCAGTACTTC.

The CDR3 nucleotides read TGCAGCGTTGAGGGGCTCTATAGGAACACTGAAGCTTTCTTT. Translation gives CSVEGLYRNTEAFF. The rearrangement uses TRBV29-1 and TRBJ1-1; possibly TRBD1 for D (5 bases). V lost 3 bases and J 1 base, leaving 12 bases between the germline ends. CDR3 length: 14 amino acids. Germline V CDR1 and CDR2: SQVTM, ANQGSEA.

V gene TRBV5-4 combines with J gene TRBJ1-1; D remains ambiguous. CDR3 length equals 15 residues. CDR1 and CDR2 from the germline V gene are SGHNT and YYREEE (reference sequence). V lost 2 bases, J lost 1 base, and 12 bases lay in between. CDR3 loop: CASSFSLTANTEAFF. CDR3 in DNA: TGTGCCAGCAGCTTTTCCCTCACAGCGAACACTGAAGCTTTCTTT.

This chain connects TRBV6-1 to TRBJ2-3; 7 bases fit TRBD2. The length of the CDR3 is 15 residues. V shed 3 bases and J 4 bases; nucleotides not matched to a gene: 7. Germline assignment: CDR1 MNHNS and CDR2 SASEGT. The CDR3 bases are TGTGCCAGCAGTGACCACCCTACTAGCGCAGATACGCAGTATTTT. This sequence encodes CASSDHPTSADTQYF.

The V and J genes are TRBV7-9 and TRBJ2-7; 8 bases agree with TRBD1. The CDR3 has 16 amino acids. Germline V gene data show CDR1 as SEHNR and CDR2 as FQNEAQ (reference sequence). V dropped 1 base and J dropped 6; count of bases not matched to a gene: 11. CDR3 coding DNA: TGTGCCAGCAGCTTAGGGGGCAGGGGGCCTGTGGGCGAGCAGTACTTC. Protein sequence: CASSLGGRGPVGEQYF.

The chain employs TRBV5-4 and TRBJ2-2; TRBD1 is a possible D gene (5 bases). V was trimmed by 2 bases and J by 3 bases, leaving 8 bases between them. This CDR3 has 14 residues. The V gene's germline CDR1 is SGHNT and CDR2 YYREEE (reference sequence). The CDR3 is CASSFDSYTGELFF. The CDR3 DNA is TGTGCCAGCAGCTTTGACAGCTACACCGGGGAGCTGTTTTTT.

The chain couples TRBV11-2 to TRBJ1-6; D gene uncertain. Germline V gene sequence: CDR1 SGHAT, CDR2 FQNNGV. This CDR3 spans 12 amino acids. V lost 2 bases, J lost 8 bases, and 4 bases lay in between. The CDR3 DNA sequence: TGTGCCAGCAGCTTACGGGATTCACCCCTCCACTTT. Protein: CASSLRDSPLHF.

V and J are TRBV19 and TRBJ2-2; 9 bases fit TRBD2. V gave up 7 bases and J gave up 5 bases; unmatched junction bases: 5. The CDR3 has 14 amino acids. Germline assignment: CDR1 LNHDA and CDR2 SQIVND (reference sequence). The DNA for the CDR3 is TGTGCCAGTAACCATGCGGGAGGGACCGGGGAGCTGTTTTTT. The encoded protein is CASNHAGGTGELFF.

This chain uses TRBV5-1 with TRBJ2-5; 10 bases are shared with TRBD2. The CDR3 is made up of 16 amino acids. Germline trimming cut 1 base from V and 5 bases from J; bases unmatched to any gene: 8. CDR1 and CDR2 from the germline V gene are SGHRS and YFSETQ. The CDR3 sequence is CASSLLAGGPRETQYF. The CDR3 coding sequence is TGCGCCAGCAGCTTGTTAGCGGGGGGCCCGCGGGAGACCCAGTACTTC.

CDR3: CASSPPGTGASGYTF. DNA of the CDR3: TGTGCCAGCTCACCACCTGGGACAGGGGCATCTGGCTACACCTTC. This sequence joins TRBV18 and TRBJ1-2; TRBD1 matches at 10 bases. Germline-derived CDR1 and CDR2 are KGHSH and LQKENI. V lost 0 bases, J lost 7 bases, and 5 bases stayed unmatched. This CDR3 is 15 amino acids long.

The rearrangement links TRBV5-1 to TRBJ1-1; 8 bases align to TRBD1. CDR3 length equals 14 residues. Germline lookup yields CDR1 SGHRS and CDR2 YFSETQ. V lost 4 bases and J lost 1; bases outside the gene matches: 3. The CDR3, as DNA: TGCGCCAGCAGCGGGGGACAGGAGAACACTGAAGCTTTCTTT. Translation: CASSGGQENTEAFF.

The rearrangement links TRBV5-1 to TRBJ2-7; D may be TRBD1 (6 bases). Germline CDR1 and CDR2: SGHRS and YFSETQ. The CDR3 is made up of 13 amino acids. With 4 bases removed from V and 1 base from J, the gap between germline ends came to 9 bases. CDR3 in DNA: TGCGCCAGCAGCGTCGACAGGTCCTACGAGCAGTACTTC. It encodes CASSVDRSYEQYF.

The chain joins TRBV7-6 to TRBJ2-7; possibly TRBD2 for D (5 bases). The CDR3 totals 15 residues. The germline CDR1 and CDR2 sequences are SGHVS and FNYEAQ. The V end was cut by 5 bases, the J end by 0 bases, with 14 bases between. In DNA form, the CDR3 reads TGTGCCAGCAGCCCCCGGGCGGGCAGCTCCTACGAGCAGTACTTC. This sequence encodes CASSPRAGSSYEQYF.

The genes are TRBV4-1 and TRBJ2-1, with a weak D call TRBD1 (6 bases). The CDR3 length is 15 residues. The germline gives CDR1 MGHRA, CDR2 YSYEKL. The V end lost 1 base, the J end lost 5 bases, and 12 bases lay between the germline ends. The DNA for the CDR3 is TGCGCCAGCAGCCAAGGATTCACAGGGAACAATGAGCAGTTCTTC. Translation gives CASSQGFTGNNEQFF.

The CDR3 loop reads CASSLQGGQGSSYTQYF. The CDR3 nucleotides read TGCGCCAGCAGCCTTCAGGGGGGACAGGGGTCCTCATATACGCAGTATTTT. The chain employs TRBV4-1 and TRBJ2-3; 10 nucleotides match TRBD1. The CDR3 consists of 17 residues. Trimming cost V 4 bases and J 7 bases; bases outside gene matches: 14. CDR1 is MGHRA and CDR2 is YSYEKL in the germline V gene.